The 22 T cell receptor beta chains below come from one sample, sequenced in a study of beta chain features in type 1 diabetes. Expressed TCRB transcripts were sequenced after all isolated RNA was converted to cDNA. The method was immunoSEQ multiplex PCR; TCRdb's version includes in-frame clones alone and lacks a portion of them. The table shows some 900,000 clones, with 15% to 20% occurring only once. The specimen sequenced was naive CD4+ T cells from blood. These receptors came from a woman aged 18-30 years in good health.

This clone was counted between two and nine times. V usage is TRBV7-9 and J usage is TRBJ2-1; D unresolved. Trimming removed 5 bases from V and 6 bases from J, with 14 bases in between. This CDR3 contains 14 residues. Germline CDR1 is SEHNR and CDR2 is FQNEAQ (reference sequence). The CDR3: CASSRSQSTNEQFF. In DNA, the CDR3 is TGTGCCAGCAGCCGCTCACAATCTACCAATGAGCAGTTCTTC.

This clone was picked up a small number of times. The chain joins TRBV7-3 to TRBJ2-5; D is unclear. The J call may be mistaken, given a closer DNA end match to TRBJ2-7. The germline V gene has CDR1 SGHTA and CDR2 FQGTGA. This CDR3 is 14 amino acids long. The CDR3 loop reads CASSLEPSSYEQYF. CDR3 in DNA: TGTGCCAGCAGCTTAGAGCCAAGCTCCTACGAGCAGTACTTC.

The V and J genes are TRBV4-2 and TRBJ1-3; D is undetermined. V dropped 1 base and J dropped 2 bases, with 6 bases sitting between them. The germline CDR1 and CDR2 sequences are LGHNA and YNFKEQ. The CDR3 consists of 14 residues. This chain's CDR3 is CASSQVPAGNTIYF. CDR3 nucleotides: TGTGCCAGCAGCCAAGTTCCGGCTGGAAACACCATATATTTT.

This clone occurred many times. The chain carries TRBV4-3 and TRBJ2-1; possible D gene TRBD2, 6 bases. The CDR3 is 14 residues long. Germline-derived CDR1 and CDR2 are LGHNA and YSLEER. The V end was cut by 1 base, the J end by 10 bases, with 14 bases between. Here the CDR3 reads CASSQGASAGEQFF. CDR3 in DNA: TGCGCCAGCAGCCAAGGGGCGTCGGCGGGAGAGCAGTTCTTC.

This clone was found a few times. The chain has TRBV21-1 and TRBJ2-1; the D segment call TRBD2 is taken from the table without a DNA check. TRBV21-1 is described as a pseudogene. CDR3 length: 18 residues. CDR3 DNA sequence: TGTGCCAGCAGCAAAGTGTGGCTAGCGGGAGATTCCTACAATGAGCAGTTCTTC. Translating it yields CASSKVWLAGDSYNEQFF.

This clone appeared a few times. The rearrangement joins TRBV10-3 to TRBJ2-2; D gene ambiguous. Per germline, CDR1 ENHRY and CDR2 SYGVKD. V dropped 8 bases and J dropped 5 bases, with 15 bases sitting between them. The CDR3 loop spans 14 amino acids. The CDR3 region is CAIRGSLLTGELFF. In nucleotides, the CDR3 is TGTGCCATCCGTGGGTCGCTCCTGACCGGGGAGCTGTTTTTT.

The chain recombines TRBV5-1 with TRBJ2-7; D not resolved. CDR3 size: 11 residues. V lost 5 bases to trimming and J lost 3 bases, with 6 bases between them. Germline assignment: CDR1 SGHRS and CDR2 YFSETQ. The CDR3 here is CASSHGYEQYF. In nucleotides, the CDR3 is TGCGCCAGCAGTCATGGCTACGAGCAGTACTTC. The complete variable domain, with remaining parts taken from reference TRBV5-1 and TRBJ2-7, reads KAGVTQTPRYLIKTRGQQVTLSCSPISGHRSVSWYQQTPGQGLQFLFEYFSETQRNKGNFPGRFSGRQFSNSRSEMNVSTLELGDSALYLCASSHGYEQYFGPGTRLTVT.

This clone was counted once. As DNA, the CDR3 is TGTGCCAGTAGGACACCCGGGACCTTCACCGGGGAGCTGTTTTTT. Protein: CASRTPGTFTGELFF. The chain uses TRBV19 and TRBJ2-2; D assignment may be TRBD1 or TRBD2 (5 bases each). Germline values: CDR1 LNHDA, CDR2 SQIVND (reference sequence). Trimming shortened V by 6 bases and J by 4 bases, and 15 bases separated the two germline ends. The CDR3 is made up of 15 amino acids. Combining the CDR3 with reference TRBV19 and TRBJ2-2 gives the whole variable domain DGGITQSPKYLFRKEGQNVTLSCEQNLNHDAMYWYRQDPGQGLRLIYYSQIVNDFQKGDIAEGYSVSREKKESFPLTVTSAQKNPTAFYLCASRTPGTFTGELFFGEGSRLTVL.

There are a few counts of this clone. The J gene is TRBJ2-5, the V gene TRBV5-4; TRBD2 might be the D (5 bases). This CDR3 contains 14 residues. Trimming removed 4 bases from V and 1 base from J, with 11 bases in between. Germline V gives CDR1 SGHNT, CDR2 YYREEE (reference sequence). For the CDR3, the DNA is TGTGCCAGCAGCCCCGCGGGTAGCCAAGAGACCCAGTACTTC. Amino acids: CASSPAGSQETQYF.

This clone has only a few counts. As DNA, the CDR3 is TGTGCCAGCAGCCAAGGACTAGCTGAGACCCAGTACTTC. Protein sequence: CASSQGLAETQYF. The chain employs TRBV7-6 and TRBJ2-5, with TRBD2 matching 8 bases. Germline CDR1 reads SGHVS; CDR2 reads FNYEAQ. V was clipped by 5 bases and J by 5 bases; unmatched bases: 4. The CDR3 loop spans 13 amino acids.

The chain carries TRBV10-3 and TRBJ2-5; D possibly corresponds to TRBD1 (6 bases). The CDR3 runs 15 residues. V gave up 4 bases and J gave up 1 base, with 13 bases separating them. The germline gives CDR1 ENHRY, CDR2 SYGVKD. The CDR3 DNA follows: TGTGCCATCAGTGCACCGGGACAATCCCAAGAGACCCAGTACTTC. Translation: CAISAPGQSQETQYF.

This clone was detected once. The J gene is TRBJ2-5, the V gene TRBV6-5; the D gene is possibly TRBD1 (5 bases). CDR1 MNHEY and CDR2 SVGAGI come from the germline V gene. V was trimmed by 8 bases and J by 7 bases, leaving 11 bases between them. The CDR3 is 11 amino acids. The CDR3 DNA reads as TGTGCCAGCGCAGGGAAGGCGACCCAGTACTTC. This gives the protein CASAGKATQYF.

The chain links TRBV27 to TRBJ2-7, with D maybe TRBD2 (5 bases). The CDR3 loop spans 15 amino acids. Germline CDR1 is MNHEY and CDR2 is SMNVEV (reference sequence). V lost 3 bases and J lost 2, with 14 bases in between. The CDR3 is CASSLSVGDAYEQYF. The CDR3 nucleotides are TGTGCCAGCAGTTTGTCAGTGGGAGATGCCTACGAGCAGTACTTC.

The chain links TRBV5-1 to TRBJ2-3; 12 bases match TRBD1. V trimming: 6 bases; J trimming: 9 bases; junction bases outside the gene matches: 8. The CDR3 runs to 14 residues. The germline CDR1 and CDR2 sequences are SGHRS and YFSETQ. Here the CDR3 reads CASTGGQGARTQYF. The CDR3 DNA is TGCGCCAGCACTGGGGGACAGGGGGCGCGGACGCAGTATTTT.

The rearrangement links TRBV5-1 to TRBJ2-7; D is ambiguous. V dropped 3 bases and J dropped 0 bases, with 13 bases sitting between them. This CDR3 region has 15 residues. The germline V gene encodes CDR1 SGHRS and CDR2 YFSETQ. The CDR3 nucleotides are TGCGCCAGCAGCTGGAGCTCCGGGTCCTCCTACGAGCAGTACTTC. Translation gives CASSWSSGSSYEQYF.

This rearrangement joins TRBV14 to TRBJ1-1; D not resolved. Germline loops: CDR1 SGHDN, CDR2 FVKESK. This CDR3 spans 17 amino acids. V lost 4 bases, J lost 3 bases, and 21 bases lay in between. The CDR3: CASSLLPLGPRDTEAFF. CDR3 in DNA: TGTGCCAGCAGCCTACTCCCCCTTGGCCCTAGGGACACTGAAGCTTTCTTT.

The CDR3 reads CATSYQGGTEAFF. CDR3 sequence (DNA): TGTGCCACCAGCTATCAGGGTGGTACTGAAGCTTTCTTT. The gene calls are TRBV15 and TRBJ1-1; D is possibly TRBD1 (5 bases). Germline V lookup: CDR1 LNHNV, CDR2 YYDKDF (reference sequence). Trimming pared 5 bases from V and 5 bases from J, leaving 12 bases between. The CDR3 loop spans 13 amino acids.

This clone was recorded a few times. This sample also contains other DNA sequences that code for the same CDR3. This rearrangement joins TRBV5-1 to TRBJ2-5; D ambiguous. Trimming took 4 bases from V and 5 from J, leaving 6 bases between them. There are 11 residues in the CDR3. CDR1 is SGHRS and CDR2 is YFSETQ in the germline V gene. The chain's CDR3 is CASSLRETQYF. The CDR3 region has the DNA TGCGCCAGCAGCCTGCGGGAGACCCAGTACTTC.

In regard to this clone: This likely comes from a read error, as the CDR3 has no conserved phenylalanine or tryptophan at its end. The limits of the CDR3 on the DNA are not certain, so only TCRdb's listed CDR3 is given. This chain connects TRBV7-3 to TRBJ1-2; the table calls TRBD1, which could not be checked here. Germline assignment: CDR1 SGHTA and CDR2 FQGTGA. The CDR3 region is 12 residues in length, termini included. The chain's CDR3 is CASSFGEGGGQI.

The rearrangement joins TRBV7-2 to TRBJ1-1, with no clear D. The germline CDR1 and CDR2 sequences are SGHTA and FQGNSA. The CDR3 length is 13 residues. V lost 4 bases, J lost 4 bases, and 10 bases lay in between. Written as DNA, the CDR3 is TGTGCCAGCAGCTGGGGAGGGTTCACTGAAGCTTTCTTT. Its translation is CASSWGGFTEAFF.

The chain links TRBV7-9 to TRBJ2-2, with unresolved D. The germline CDR1 and CDR2 sequences are SEHNR and FQNEAQ (reference sequence). The CDR3 runs 14 residues. Trimming pared 7 bases from V and 5 bases from J, leaving 14 bases between. The CDR3 region has the DNA TGTGCCAGCAACGCGCATGGTGGGACCGGGGAGCTGTTTTTT. Translation: CASNAHGGTGELFF.

V and J are TRBV25-1 and TRBJ2-7; 11 bases line up with TRBD2. This CDR3 is built from 14 residues. The germline V gene encodes CDR1 MGHDK and CDR2 SYGVNS. With 2 bases clipped from V and 4 bases from J, the junction kept 1 base outside the gene matches. Here the CDR3 reads CASSETSGSYEQYF. As DNA, the CDR3 is TGTGCCAGCAGTGAAACTAGCGGGAGTTACGAGCAGTACTTC.